This TCR beta chain was identified during a study of shared clonotypes between healthy human individuals. Background on the study: CD4 naive and memory got three plates each, CD8 naive two, CD8 memory one.

CDR3 length: 14 residues. Trimming left V 3 bases short and J 7 bases short, with 13 bases between. Germline CDR1 SGHRS, CDR2 YFSETQ. On this clone: Antigen specificity is unknown.

Data came from immunoSEQ multiplex PCR; TCRdb stores just in-frame clones and leaves some out. The table has around 700,000 clones, about 78% seen once. Regarding the study as a whole: Researchers sampled blood only, noting tissue repertoires likely differ. All-four-donor shared clonotypes had higher generation probabilities than non-shared clonotypes did.

This clonotype was sampled from a woman in her 30s in good health. The specimen sequenced was memory CD4+ T cells sorted from blood. Subset noted: CD45RA-negative fraction. This chain links TRBV5-1 with TRBJ1-4; tentative D call: TRBD1 (6 bases). The CDR3 here is CASSSDRRGEKLFF. As DNA, the CDR3 is TGCGCCAGCAGCTCTGACAGGCGGGGTGAAAAACTGTTTTTT.